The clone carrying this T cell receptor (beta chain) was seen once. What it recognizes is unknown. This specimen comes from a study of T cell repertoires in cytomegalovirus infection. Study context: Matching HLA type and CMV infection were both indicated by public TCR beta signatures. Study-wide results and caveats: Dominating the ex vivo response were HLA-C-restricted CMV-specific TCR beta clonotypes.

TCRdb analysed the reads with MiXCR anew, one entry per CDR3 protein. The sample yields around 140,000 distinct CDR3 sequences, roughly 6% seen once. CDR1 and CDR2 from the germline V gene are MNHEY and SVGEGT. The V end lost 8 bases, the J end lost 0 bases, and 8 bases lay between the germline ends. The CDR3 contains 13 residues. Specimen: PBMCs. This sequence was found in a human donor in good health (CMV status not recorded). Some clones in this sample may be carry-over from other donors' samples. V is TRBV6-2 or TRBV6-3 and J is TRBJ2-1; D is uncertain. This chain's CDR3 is CASLRSSYNEQFF. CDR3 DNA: TGTGCCAGCCTGAGAAGCTCCTACAATGAGCAGTTCTTC.